The 2 T cell receptor beta chains below come from one sample, sequenced in a study of blood T cell repertoires in COVID-19. Sequencing was performed with immunoSEQ multiplex PCR; in TCRdb, only in-frame clones are kept and a portion is missing. The data show 250,000 or so clones, with 85% to 90% seen just once and about 1.3% held by the top ten. The specimen was peripheral blood. Receptors originate from a man at least 80 years old with acute or convalescent COVID-19.

This chain links TRBV5-1 with TRBJ1-6, with D uncertain. Per the germline V gene, CDR1 is SGHRS and CDR2 is YFSETQ. Trimming shortened V by 0 bases and J by 7 bases, and 8 bases separated the two germline ends. The CDR3 covers 14 residues. CDR3 nucleotides: TGCGCCAGCAGCTTGGGGGCTCAAAATTCACCCCTCCACTTT. Its translation is CASSLGAQNSPLHF.

At least ten counts were recorded for this clone. The CDR3 DNA reads TGCGCCAGCAGCTTTCTAGCGGGGGGGCACACCGGGGAGCTGTTTTTT. Translating it yields CASSFLAGGHTGELFF. V usage is TRBV5-1 and J usage is TRBJ2-2; 12 nucleotides line up with TRBD2. CDR1 is SGHRS, CDR2 YFSETQ, per germline. The CDR3 runs to 16 residues. With 2 bases clipped from V and 3 bases from J, the junction kept 2 bases outside the gene matches. Based on the CDR3 plus reference TRBV5-1 and TRBJ2-2, the full variable domain is KAGVTQTPRYLIKTRGQQVTLSCSPISGHRSVSWYQQTPGQGLQFLFEYFSETQRNKGNFPGRFSGRQFSNSRSEMNVSTLELGDSALYLCASSFLAGGHTGELFFGEGSRLTVL.